One and the same sample provided the 28 T cell receptor beta chains below, sequenced in a study of blood T cells in healthy people across ages. A second PCR of roughly 7 to 11 cycles used a sample-barcoded 5' primer and a J-beta primer mix. In TCRdb, the 5' RACE reads were re-called with MiXCR into one record per CDR3 protein. The table has approximately 1,000,000 distinct CDR3 sequences, 40% to 55% seen once. Sequenced sample: blood. These receptor sequences come from a woman aged 60-75 years in good health.

The gene calls are TRBV15 and TRBJ2-1; a possible D gene is TRBD1 (5 bases). The CDR3 has 14 residues. The V end was cut by 2 bases, the J end by 6 bases, with 11 bases between. CDR1 LNHNV and CDR2 YYDKDF come from the germline V gene (reference sequence). DNA of the CDR3: TGTGCCACCAGCAGACCGGACATTTTCAATGAGCAGTTCTTC. Encoded protein: CATSRPDIFNEQFF.

The genes are TRBV27 and TRBJ2-1, with D unresolved. Matching the DNA end better, TRBJ2-7 makes the J call doubtful. CDR3 length: 15 residues. Germline V gene sequence: CDR1 MNHEY, CDR2 SMNVEV (reference sequence). CDR3 amino acids: CASALEGNSYNEQYF. For the CDR3, the DNA is TGTGCCAGCGCCCTGGAAGGTAACTCCTACAATGAGCAGTACTTC.

Notes on this clonotype: The junction does not match germline at one end; this may be a read error. This chain links TRBV15 with TRBJ1-6, with 9 positions matching TRBD1. There are 14 residues in the CDR3. Germline CDR1 LNHNV, CDR2 YYDKDF (reference sequence). The CDR3 loop reads CVTSRDRVNSPLHF. Here the CDR3 DNA reads TGTGTCACCAGCAGGGACAGGGTTAATTCACCCCTCCACTTT.

J is TRBJ2-2 and V is TRBV12-3 or TRBV12-4; D is uncertain. The CDR3 has 12 residues. The V and J ends lost 3 bases and 8 bases respectively, with 7 bases between them. CDR3 sequence reads: CASSFGRGELFF. CDR3 nucleotides: TGTGCCAGCAGTTTTGGGCGGGGGGAGCTGTTTTTT.

This clonotype has just a few counts. The genes are TRBV20-1 and TRBJ2-1; 7 bases align to TRBD1. Germline CDR1 DFQATT, CDR2 SNEGSKA (reference sequence). V shed 6 bases, J shed 8 bases, and the junction held 19 bases outside the gene matches. The CDR3 has 16 amino acids. CDR3 loop: CSAPTLQGKGIDEQFF. In DNA form, the CDR3 reads TGCAGTGCCCCAACGCTACAGGGGAAAGGTATCGATGAGCAGTTCTTC.

This clonotype was seen a handful of times. The chain has TRBV2 and TRBJ1-1, with TRBD1 as a possible D gene (5 bases). V was clipped by 5 bases and J by 4 bases, with 11 bases between them. The CDR3 has 13 amino acids. Germline CDR1 and CDR2: SNHLY and FYNNEI. The CDR3 bases are TGTGCCAGCAGTCAGGGTCGGAGCACTGAAGCTTTCTTT. The encoded protein is CASSQGRSTEAFF.

J is TRBJ2-4 and V is TRBV5-6; unclear D gene. The J call may be incorrect, as the DNA end agrees better with TRBJ2-7. The germline CDR1 and CDR2 sequences are SGHDT and YYEEEE. The CDR3 is 13 residues long. The CDR3 DNA reads as TGTGCCAGCAGCAATTTGAACGGCCACGAGCAGTACTTC. Amino acid sequence: CASSNLNGHEQYF.

The V and J genes are TRBV9 and TRBJ2-1; 10 positions match TRBD2. V shed 0 bases, J shed 7 bases, and the junction held 7 bases outside the gene matches. The CDR3 length is 16 residues. Germline assignment: CDR1 SGDLS and CDR2 YYNGEE. The CDR3 region is CASSVVSSGSWNEQFF. The CDR3 bases are TGTGCCAGCAGCGTAGTTTCTAGCGGGAGTTGGAATGAGCAGTTCTTC.

This clonotype came up a few times. V gene TRBV29-1 combines with J gene TRBJ2-7, with D perhaps assigned TRBD1 or TRBD2 (5 bases each). Germline V CDR1 and CDR2: SQVTM, ANQGSEA. This CDR3 comprises 13 residues. Trimming cost V 7 bases and J 6 bases, with 19 bases left between them. CDR3 nucleotides: TGCAGCGGAGCCGGGACGTCAGGGAGCGAGCAGTACTTC. This gives the protein CSGAGTSGSEQYF.

The V gene is TRBV21-1, the J gene TRBJ2-1; the table's D call of TRBD2 was not tested on the DNA. TRBV21-1 is tagged as a pseudogene. There are 16 residues in the CDR3. The CDR3 region has the DNA TGTGCCAGCAGCAAAGATATTTTAGCGGCCGACAATGAGCAGTTCTTC. This translates into CASSKDILAADNEQFF.

This clonotype appeared many times. The V gene is TRBV29-1, the J gene TRBJ2-5, with TRBD2 identical over 14 bases. The germline gives CDR1 SQVTM, CDR2 ANQGSEA. Trimming took 7 bases from V and 5 from J; bases not matched to a gene: 15. This CDR3 has 17 amino acids. The DNA of the CDR3 is TGCAGCGCCTCAGCTCCGGGACTAGCGGGAGTCAGGGAGACCCAGTACTTC. Encoded protein: CSASAPGLAGVRETQYF.

The chain carries TRBV27 and TRBJ2-5; D is possibly TRBD2 (6 bases). V lost 3 bases and J lost 9, with 20 bases in between. The germline gives CDR1 MNHEY, CDR2 SMNVEV (reference sequence). The CDR3 totals 15 residues. The CDR3 nucleotides are TGTGCCAGCAGTTTTGCCGGTAGCGGAAGGGAGGCCCAGTACTTC. This encodes CASSFAGSGREAQYF.

This clonotype has more than one count but fewer than ten. The chain has TRBV3-1 and TRBJ2-7; D possibly corresponds to TRBD2 (7 bases). Per germline, CDR1 LGHDT and CDR2 YNNKEL (reference sequence). V was cut by 6 bases and J by 5 bases, with 14 bases left in between. This CDR3 region has 13 residues. The CDR3 sequence: CASRRGGADEQYF. CDR3 DNA sequence: TGTGCCAGCAGACGAGGGGGGGCAGACGAGCAGTACTTC.

The genes are TRBV5-1 and TRBJ1-2; no clear D gene. The CDR3 consists of 14 residues. From germline, CDR1 is SGHRS and CDR2 YFSETQ. The V and J ends lost 4 bases and 2 bases respectively, with 12 bases between them. CDR3 DNA: TGCGCCAGCAGCCCTAGCAGGACGAACTATGGCTACACCTTC. Protein sequence: CASSPSRTNYGYTF.

V gene TRBV7-2 combines with J gene TRBJ1-5, with D unresolved. This CDR3 comprises 14 residues. The germline gives CDR1 SGHTA, CDR2 FQGNSA. V was trimmed by 4 bases and J by 3 bases, leaving 10 bases between them. CDR3 DNA sequence: TGTGCCAGCAGCTCGCCGGGGTACAATCAGCCCCAGCATTTT. Its protein is CASSSPGYNQPQHF.

This clonotype was counted many times. This chain links TRBV24-1 with TRBJ2-3, with 14 positions matching TRBD2. V lost 3 bases, J lost 2 bases, and 3 bases stayed unmatched. CDR1 and CDR2 (germline): KGHDR, SFDVKD. This CDR3 is 17 amino acids long. The DNA for the CDR3 is TGTGCCACCAGTGATGGACTAGCGGGAGGACACACAGATACGCAGTATTTT. This sequence encodes CATSDGLAGGHTDTQYF.

On this clonotype: An end of the junction does not agree with germline; a read error may underlie this. This chain links TRBV27 with TRBJ2-3; 8 nucleotides agree with TRBD2. The CDR3 totals 15 residues. Germline-derived CDR1 and CDR2 are MNHEY and SMNVEV (reference sequence). The CDR3 is CAGSSRPGRGDTQYF. CDR3 sequence (DNA): TGTGCCGGCAGTTCCCGCCCCGGGAGGGGAGATACGCAGTATTTT.

The chain combines TRBV7-9 with TRBJ2-7; 11 positions match TRBD1. Germline CDR1 reads SEHNR; CDR2 reads FQNEAQ (reference sequence). Germline trimming cut 6 bases from V and 3 bases from J; bases unmatched to any gene: 7. The CDR3 has 15 residues. CDR3 nucleotide sequence: TGTGCCAGCAGTACCTGGACAGGGGGCGTCTACGAGCAGTACTTC. Translated, it gives CASSTWTGGVYEQYF. Supplemented by reference TRBV7-9 and TRBJ2-7, the full variable domain reads DTGVSQNPRHKITKRGQNVTFRCDPISEHNRLYWYRQTLGQGPEFLTYFQNEAQLEKSRLLSDRFSAERPKGSFSTLEIQRTEQGDSAMYLCASSTWTGGVYEQYFGPGTRLTVT.

The rearrangement uses TRBV12-3 or TRBV12-4 and TRBJ2-5; a weak D match, TRBD2 (6 bases). The V gene lost 6 bases and the J gene lost 5 bases, with 25 bases spanning the gap. The CDR3 has 17 residues. The CDR3 coding sequence is TGTGCCAGCAGAGATACCAGGAAGGGCGGGGCTGGGGAGACCCAGTACTTC. Translated: CASRDTRKGGAGETQYF.

This clonotype turned up a few times. The CDR3 DNA is TGTGCCAGCAGCGTAGGGACTAGCGGGATTCAAGATACGCAGTATTTT. Its translation is CASSVGTSGIQDTQYF. The V and J genes are TRBV9 and TRBJ2-3; 12 bases fit TRBD2. After removal of 0 bases from V and 5 bases from J, the junction contained 4 bases not matched to a gene. The CDR3 runs 16 residues. The germline CDR1 and CDR2 sequences are SGDLS and YYNGEE.

The J gene is TRBJ2-4, the V gene TRBV15; a weak D match, TRBD1 (7 bases). The CDR3 runs 14 residues. Germline CDR1 reads LNHNV; CDR2 reads YYDKDF (reference sequence). V was trimmed by 1 base and J by 13 bases, leaving 17 bases between them. CDR3 bases: TGTGCCACCAGCAGAGGTGGAGGGGGCGGAGAGCAGTACTTC. The encoded protein is CATSRGGGGGEQYF.

The genes are TRBV25-1 and TRBJ1-4; unclear D gene. CDR3 length equals 18 residues. The germline CDR1 and CDR2 sequences are MGHDK and SYGVNS. V lost 0 bases and J 5 bases, leaving 19 bases between the germline ends. The CDR3 region has the DNA TGTGCCAGCAGTGAATATATAATGAGGACTGATGGAAATGAAAAACTGTTTTTT. Protein product: CASSEYIMRTDGNEKLFF.

V and J are TRBV10-3 and TRBJ2-1, with a tentative D call TRBD1 (5 bases). The CDR3 contains 15 residues. Germline loops: CDR1 ENHRY, CDR2 SYGVKD. V gave up 0 bases and J gave up 7 bases, with 13 bases separating them. CDR3 protein: CAISESTAGFNEQFF. DNA for the CDR3: TGTGCCATCAGTGAGTCGACAGCAGGGTTTAATGAGCAGTTCTTC.

This clonotype was observed a few times. The V gene is TRBV9, the J gene TRBJ2-5, with D possibly matching TRBD1 (5 bases). Germline V gives CDR1 SGDLS, CDR2 YYNGEE. This CDR3 region has 15 residues. The germline V and J ends were trimmed by 5 bases and 4 bases, with 18 bases remaining between them. The CDR3 here is CASSTTAGNRETQYF. In nucleotides, the CDR3 is TGTGCCAGCAGTACAACAGCAGGGAACCGAGAGACCCAGTACTTC.

This chain connects TRBV27 to TRBJ2-3; D is unresolved. The CDR3 extends over 15 amino acids. In germline, CDR1 is MNHEY, CDR2 SMNVEV (reference sequence). The V and J ends lost 5 bases and 4 bases respectively, with 16 bases between them. CDR3 amino acids: CASSNRKRLADTQYF. CDR3 in DNA: TGTGCCAGCAGTAATCGTAAGAGGTTAGCAGATACGCAGTATTTT.

Note on this clonotype: Its ends do not fully match the called genes, so a read error is possible. The genes are TRBV12-3 or TRBV12-4 and TRBJ2-3; the D gene is possibly TRBD1 (7 bases). CDR3 size: 15 residues. The CDR3 nucleotides read TGTGCCAGCAGTTTAAGCCGACGGGGGACAGATACGGAGTATTTT. It translates to CASSLSRRGTDTEYF.

This chain connects TRBV27 to TRBJ2-7; either TRBD1 or TRBD2 may supply D (7 bases each). Germline V CDR1 and CDR2: MNHEY, SMNVEV (reference sequence). CDR3 size: 16 residues. V dropped 6 bases and J dropped 0 bases, with 18 bases sitting between them. This chain's CDR3 is CASSGGPGQSSYEQYF. The CDR3 nucleotides read TGTGCCAGCAGCGGGGGGCCGGGACAGAGCTCCTACGAGCAGTACTTC.

This clonotype was counted ten times or more. The V and J genes are TRBV15 and TRBJ2-3; no clear D gene. V gave up 2 bases and J gave up 2 bases, with 11 bases separating them. Germline V gives CDR1 LNHNV, CDR2 YYDKDF (reference sequence). The CDR3 loop spans 15 amino acids. CDR3 loop: CATSRQATFTDTQYF. The DNA for the CDR3 is TGTGCCACCAGCAGACAGGCCACCTTCACAGATACGCAGTATTTT.